One TCR beta chain is described in this entry. Its antigen is unknown. This sample was taken from a study of Ad26.COV2.S vaccination and SARS-CoV-2 variants. With 5 bases removed from V and 7 bases from J, the gap between germline ends came to 15 bases. Looked up from germline, CDR1 is MNHEY and CDR2 is SMNVEV (reference sequence). This CDR3 is built from 13 residues. Here immunoSEQ multiplex PCR was the method, and the copy in TCRdb shows in-frame clones only, minus some. In the table there are 510,000 or so clones, around 85% of which are singletons. Overall study findings and caveats: Spike-specific TCR breadth in vaccine recipients exceeded that seen in placebo recipients.

The sample's treatment: some 19 received Ad26.COV2.S at low or high dose, single or two shots; roughly five received placebo; per-sample allocation not given. Samples analyzed were those drawn on day 63 after the first vaccine or placebo injection. The sequencing here drew on peripheral blood, taken in a trial of Ad26.COV2.S vaccine versus placebo. The clonotype originates from a person aged 18-60 years who received the Ad26.COV2.S COVID-19 vaccine or a placebo. The rearrangement links TRBV27 to TRBJ2-7; no reliable D call. Here the CDR3 reads CASSTGHPPEQYF. The CDR3, as DNA: TGTGCCAGCAGTACGGGCCACCCGCCGGAGCAGTACTTC.